Following are 11 T cell receptor beta chains from one sample sequenced in a study of cytomegalovirus exposure and HLA in healthy donors. PCR was performed using 60 Vbeta and 13 Jbeta primers. The method was immunoSEQ multiplex PCR; TCRdb's version includes in-frame clones alone and lacks a portion of them. The sample contains over 150,000 clones, 60% to 80% of which appear only once. Sequenced input: PBMCs. Source of these receptors: a middle-aged man in good health and CMV-seropositive.

The rearrangement links TRBV4-2 to TRBJ2-1; D may be TRBD1 (5 bases). The CDR3 runs 17 residues. Between the trimmed V and J ends, which lost 0 bases and 4 bases, there was a span of 16 bases. CDR1 is LGHNA, CDR2 YNFKEQ, per germline. CDR3 DNA sequence: TGTGCCAGCAGCCAAGATCAAGGGGCAAATAAGTACAATGAGCAGTTCTTC. As protein: CASSQDQGANKYNEQFF.

V usage is TRBV5-1 and J usage is TRBJ2-7, with 8 nucleotides matching TRBD1. CDR1 and CDR2 (germline): SGHRS, YFSETQ. V shed 6 bases, J shed 4 bases, and the junction held 12 bases outside the gene matches. CDR3 size: 15 residues. The CDR3 loop reads CASTFAPGGEYEQYF. The CDR3, as DNA: TGCGCCAGCACCTTTGCCCCAGGGGGCGAGTACGAGCAGTACTTC.

This clone was recorded a few times. The J gene is TRBJ1-2, the V gene TRBV6-5, with 8 nucleotides matching TRBD1. Germline assignment: CDR1 MNHEY and CDR2 SVGAGI. CDR3 length equals 13 residues. Trimming at V came to 8 bases and at J to 8 bases, leaving 10 bases not matched to a gene. The CDR3 DNA reads TGTGCCAGCTCTCCGGGACAGGCTCCCGGCTACACCTTC. Its protein product is CASSPGQAPGYTF.

The rearrangement joins TRBV5-4 to TRBJ2-7; weak D call: TRBD1 (7 bases). The CDR3 loop spans 13 amino acids. The V end was cut by 3 bases, the J end by 3 bases, with 10 bases between. From germline, CDR1 is SGHNT and CDR2 YYREEE (reference sequence). The CDR3 is CASSWRDSYEQYF. CDR3 sequence (DNA): TGTGCCAGCAGCTGGCGGGACAGCTACGAGCAGTACTTC.

The CDR3 reads CASSLDRGIYEQYF. In DNA form, the CDR3 reads TGTGCCAGCAGTTTAGACAGGGGGATCTACGAGCAGTACTTC. The chain carries TRBV27 and TRBJ2-5, with 9 nucleotides matching TRBD1. The last part of the DNA fits TRBJ2-7 better; the J call may be wrong. Germline CDR1 and CDR2: MNHEY and SMNVEV (reference sequence). The CDR3 runs to 14 residues.

Only a few counts were recorded for this clone. Its ends do not fully match the called genes, so a read error is possible. This chain joins TRBV7-9 and TRBJ1-1; 9 bases are shared with TRBD1. The CDR3 contains 15 residues. Germline-derived CDR1 and CDR2 are SEHNR and FQNEAQ (reference sequence). CDR3 DNA sequence: TGTGCCGGCAGCGTCCTGGGACAGGGAGCCCCTGAAGCTTTCTTT. Encoded protein: CAGSVLGQGAPEAFF. The whole variable domain, remainder taken from reference TRBV7-9 and TRBJ1-1, is DTGVSQNPRHKITKRGQNVTFRCDPISEHNRLYWYRQTLGQGPEFLTYFQNEAQLEKSRLLSDRFSAERPKGSFSTLEIQRTEQGDSAMYLCAGSVLGQGAPEAFFGQGTRLTVV.

This clone was seen once. The V and J genes are TRBV7-8 and TRBJ2-7, with D possibly TRBD2 on 6 matching bases. Trimming took off 7 bases at V and 1 base at J, with 17 bases between the two ends. CDR1 and CDR2 from the germline V gene are SGHVS and FQNEAQ. The CDR3 contains 15 residues. The CDR3 region has the DNA TGTGCCAGCAACTTGAGCTATAGCGGATCCTACGAGCAGTACTTC. This sequence encodes CASNLSYSGSYEQYF.

The rearrangement links TRBV28 to TRBJ1-1; D remains ambiguous. V was cut by 5 bases and J by 4 bases, with 14 bases left in between. Per germline, CDR1 MDHEN and CDR2 SYDVKM. This CDR3 region has 14 residues. The CDR3 reads CASSPGLTSTEAFF. For the CDR3, the DNA is TGTGCCAGCAGTCCGGGGTTGACGAGCACTGAAGCTTTCTTT.

J is TRBJ2-7 and V is TRBV28; D may be TRBD1 (6 bases). Per the germline V gene, CDR1 is MDHEN and CDR2 is SYDVKM. This CDR3 has 15 amino acids. Trimming cost V 2 bases and J 1 base, with 12 bases left between them. CDR3 DNA sequence: TGTGCCAGCAGTTTACCGTTCGGGACATCCTACGAGCAGTACTTC. This translates into CASSLPFGTSYEQYF.

CDR3 DNA: TGTGCCAGCATTGAGCGGGGGGGCGCCAACACCGGGGAGCTGTTTTTT. Its protein product is CASIERGGANTGELFF. The chain employs TRBV2 and TRBJ2-2; the match to TRBD2 covers 10 bases. The CDR3 is 16 residues long. Trimming at V came to 7 bases and at J to 2 bases, leaving 7 bases not matched to a gene. Germline loops: CDR1 SNHLY, CDR2 FYNNEI.

The J gene is TRBJ2-3, the V gene TRBV9; tentative D call: TRBD2 (7 bases). The CDR3 loop spans 16 amino acids. Germline-derived CDR1 and CDR2 are SGDLS and YYNGEE. Trimming pared 4 bases from V and 1 base from J, leaving 16 bases between. CDR3 in amino acids: CASSHEGGGGTDTQYF. The CDR3 DNA reads TGTGCCAGCAGCCACGAAGGAGGGGGGGGCACAGATACGCAGTATTTT.